This note documents a single T cell receptor (beta chain) sequence. Its antigen is unknown. TCRdb independently ran MiXCR on the reads; one entry per CDR3 protein. The data show roughly 630,000 distinct CDR3 sequences, roughly a quarter seen once. These data come from a study of T cell repertoires in cytomegalovirus infection. Study overall: Matching HLA type and CMV infection were both indicated by public TCR beta signatures.

V was clipped by 5 bases and J by 5 bases; unmatched bases: 5. There are 13 residues in the CDR3. The germline V gene has CDR1 SEHNR and CDR2 FQNEAQ (reference sequence). General study results and limits: Cumulative frequency (of public TCR beta family members) identified carriers of CMV plus the relevant HLA. The study found HLA-C-restricted CMV-specific TCR beta clonotypes dominating the ex vivo response.

The chain carries TRBV7-9 and TRBJ2-7, with 8 bases aligning to TRBD1. Sequencing input: CD8+ T cells from PBMCs. The clonotype originates from a human donor in good health (CMV status not recorded). Some clones in this sample may be carry-over from other donors' samples. The CDR3 nucleotides read TGTGCCAGCAGCCACAGACAGGGGAACGAGCAGTACGTC. Amino acids: CASSHRQGNEQYV.